The subject of this entry is one T cell receptor beta chain. This CDR3 spans 14 amino acids. Germline values: CDR1 MNHEY, CDR2 SMNVEV (reference sequence). The V end was cut by 7 bases, the J end by 5 bases, with 14 bases between. The entry originates in a study of Ad26.COV2.S vaccination and SARS-CoV-2 variants. Generated by immunoSEQ multiplex PCR, the TCRdb table keeps only in-frame clones and is missing some. The sample has some 320,000 clones; 86% are singletons. Treatment meaning: over 15 received Ad26.COV2.S at low or high dose, single or two shots; about 5 received placebo; per-sample allocation not given. The samples date from day 63 after the first vaccine or placebo injection.

Source: peripheral blood, taken in a trial of Ad26.COV2.S vaccine versus placebo. The sequence came from a person aged 18-60 years who received the Ad26.COV2.S COVID-19 vaccine or a placebo. This rearrangement joins TRBV27 to TRBJ1-4; possible D gene TRBD1, 6 bases. The CDR3 loop is CASTRRGGNEKLFF. CDR3 DNA: TGTGCCAGCACCCGAAGAGGGGGGAATGAAAAACTGTTTTTT.